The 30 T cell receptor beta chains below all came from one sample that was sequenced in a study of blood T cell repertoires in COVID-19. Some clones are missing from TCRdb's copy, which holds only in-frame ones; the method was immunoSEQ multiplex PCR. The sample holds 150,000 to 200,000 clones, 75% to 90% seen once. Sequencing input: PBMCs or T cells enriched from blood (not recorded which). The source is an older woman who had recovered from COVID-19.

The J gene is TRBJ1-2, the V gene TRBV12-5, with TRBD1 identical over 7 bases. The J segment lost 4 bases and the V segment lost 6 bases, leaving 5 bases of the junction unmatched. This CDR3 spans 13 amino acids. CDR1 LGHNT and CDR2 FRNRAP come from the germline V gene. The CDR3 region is CASGQDRPYGYTF. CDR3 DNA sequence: TGTGCTAGTGGGCAGGACAGGCCCTATGGCTACACCTTC. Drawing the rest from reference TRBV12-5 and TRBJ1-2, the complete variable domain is DARVTQTPRHKVTEMGQEVTMRCQPILGHNTVFWYRQTMMQGLELLAYFRNRAPLDDSGMPKDRFSAEMPDATLATLKIQPSEPRDSAVYFCASGQDRPYGYTFGSGTRLTVV.

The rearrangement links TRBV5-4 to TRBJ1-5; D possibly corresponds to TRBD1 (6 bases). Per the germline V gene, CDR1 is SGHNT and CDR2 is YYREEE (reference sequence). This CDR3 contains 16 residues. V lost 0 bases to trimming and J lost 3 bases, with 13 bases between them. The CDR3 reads CASSLEGGVDNQPQHF. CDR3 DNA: TGTGCCAGCAGCTTGGAGGGGGGGGTTGACAATCAGCCCCAGCATTTT.

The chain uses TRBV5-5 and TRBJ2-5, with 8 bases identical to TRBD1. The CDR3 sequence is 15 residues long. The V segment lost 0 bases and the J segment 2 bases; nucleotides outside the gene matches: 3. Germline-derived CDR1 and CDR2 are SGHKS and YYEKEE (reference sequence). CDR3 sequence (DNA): TGTGCCAGCAGCTTGGAGGGGACAGGACAAGAGACCCAGTACTTC. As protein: CASSLEGTGQETQYF. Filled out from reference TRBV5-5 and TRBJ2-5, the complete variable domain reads DAGVTQSPTHLIKTRGQQVTLRCSPISGHKSVSWYQQVLGQGPQFIFQYYEKEERGRGNFPDRFSARQFPNYSSELNVNALLLGDSALYLCASSLEGTGQETQYFGPGTRLLVL.

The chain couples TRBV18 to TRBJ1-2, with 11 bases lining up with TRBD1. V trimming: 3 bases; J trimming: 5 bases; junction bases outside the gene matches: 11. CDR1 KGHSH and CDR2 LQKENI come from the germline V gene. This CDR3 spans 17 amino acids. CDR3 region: CASSPTLGGQGDYGYTF. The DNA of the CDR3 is TGTGCCAGCTCACCGACCCTAGGGGGACAGGGGGATTATGGCTACACCTTC.

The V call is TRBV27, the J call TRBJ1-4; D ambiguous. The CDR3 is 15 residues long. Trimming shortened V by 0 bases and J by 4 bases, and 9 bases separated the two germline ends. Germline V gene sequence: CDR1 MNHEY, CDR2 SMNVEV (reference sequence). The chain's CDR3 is CASSLSAGFNEKLFF. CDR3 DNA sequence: TGTGCCAGCAGTTTATCGGCCGGGTTTAATGAAAAACTGTTTTTT.

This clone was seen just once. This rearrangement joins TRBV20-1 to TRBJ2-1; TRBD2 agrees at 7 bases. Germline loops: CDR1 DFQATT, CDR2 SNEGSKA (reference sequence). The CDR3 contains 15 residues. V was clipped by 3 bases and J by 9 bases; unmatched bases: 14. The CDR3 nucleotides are TGCAGTGCTAGTAGGGGAGCGGGGTCCGAGGCTGAGCAGTTCTTC. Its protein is CSASRGAGSEAEQFF.

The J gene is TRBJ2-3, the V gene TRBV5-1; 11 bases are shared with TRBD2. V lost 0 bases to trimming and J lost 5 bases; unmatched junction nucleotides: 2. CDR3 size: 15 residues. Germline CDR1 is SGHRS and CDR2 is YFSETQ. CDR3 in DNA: TGCGCCAGCAGCTTGGGACTAGCGGGGATAGATACGCAGTATTTT. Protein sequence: CASSLGLAGIDTQYF.

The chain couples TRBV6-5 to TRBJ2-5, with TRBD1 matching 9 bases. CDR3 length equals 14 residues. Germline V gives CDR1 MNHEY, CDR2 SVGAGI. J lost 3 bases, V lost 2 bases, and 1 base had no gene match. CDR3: CASSYRTGEETQYF. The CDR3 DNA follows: TGTGCCAGCAGTTACCGGACAGGGGAAGAGACCCAGTACTTC.

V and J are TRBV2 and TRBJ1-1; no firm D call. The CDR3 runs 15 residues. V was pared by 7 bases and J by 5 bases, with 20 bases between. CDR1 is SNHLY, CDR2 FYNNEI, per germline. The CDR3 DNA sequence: TGTGCCAGCAATCCCACCGACCGGAGTAGAACTGAAGCTTTCTTT. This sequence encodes CASNPTDRSRTEAFF.

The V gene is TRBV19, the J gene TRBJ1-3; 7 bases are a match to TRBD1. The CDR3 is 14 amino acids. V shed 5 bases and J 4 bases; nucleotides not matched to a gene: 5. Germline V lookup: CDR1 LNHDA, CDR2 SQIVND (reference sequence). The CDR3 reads CASSATGRGNTIYF. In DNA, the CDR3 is TGTGCCAGTAGTGCGACAGGGAGAGGAAACACCATATATTTT.

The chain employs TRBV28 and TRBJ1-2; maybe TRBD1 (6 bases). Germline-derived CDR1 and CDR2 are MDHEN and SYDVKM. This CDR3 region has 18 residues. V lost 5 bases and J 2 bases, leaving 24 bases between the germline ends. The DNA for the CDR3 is TGTGCCAGCAGTGGGGTCAGGGACATCGTTAGGGGGAACTATGGCTACACCTTC. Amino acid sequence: CASSGVRDIVRGNYGYTF.

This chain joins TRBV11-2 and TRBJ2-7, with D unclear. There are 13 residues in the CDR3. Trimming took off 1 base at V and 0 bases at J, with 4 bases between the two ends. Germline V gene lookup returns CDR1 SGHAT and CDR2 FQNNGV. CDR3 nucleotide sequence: TGTGCCAGCAGCTTAGGTAGCTCCTACGAGCAGTACTTC. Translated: CASSLGSSYEQYF.

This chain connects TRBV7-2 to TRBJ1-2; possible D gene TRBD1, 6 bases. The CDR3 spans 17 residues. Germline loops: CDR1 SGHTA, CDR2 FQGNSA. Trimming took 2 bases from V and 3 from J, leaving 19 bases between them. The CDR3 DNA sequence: TGTGCCAGCAGCTTACACCCCCGGGACACGGGGCACTATGGCTACACCTTC. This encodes CASSLHPRDTGHYGYTF.

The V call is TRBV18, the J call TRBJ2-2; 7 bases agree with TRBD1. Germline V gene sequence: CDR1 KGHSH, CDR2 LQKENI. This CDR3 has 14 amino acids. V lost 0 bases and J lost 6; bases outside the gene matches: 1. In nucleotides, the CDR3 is TGTGCCAGCTCACCACCGACAGGGCCCGGGGAGCTGTTTTTT. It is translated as CASSPPTGPGELFF.

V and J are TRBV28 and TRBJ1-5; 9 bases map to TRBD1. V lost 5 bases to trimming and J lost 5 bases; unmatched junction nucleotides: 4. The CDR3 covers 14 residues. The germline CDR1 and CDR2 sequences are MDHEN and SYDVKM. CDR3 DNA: TGTGCCAGCAGTCTGGGACAGGGACATCAGCCCCAGCATTTT. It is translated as CASSLGQGHQPQHF.

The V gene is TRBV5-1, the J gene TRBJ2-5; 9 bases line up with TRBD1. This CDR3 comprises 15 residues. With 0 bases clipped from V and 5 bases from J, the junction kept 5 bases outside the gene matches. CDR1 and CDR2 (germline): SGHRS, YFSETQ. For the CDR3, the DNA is TGCGCCAGCAGCTTGGAGCCGGGACAGGGTGAGACCCAGTACTTC. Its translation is CASSLEPGQGETQYF.

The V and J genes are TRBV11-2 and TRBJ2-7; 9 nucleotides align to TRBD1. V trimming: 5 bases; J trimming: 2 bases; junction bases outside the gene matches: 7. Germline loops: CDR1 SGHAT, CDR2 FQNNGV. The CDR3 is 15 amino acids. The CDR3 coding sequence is TGTGCCAGCAGCCCACAGGGGGCCGTTACCTACGAGCAGTACTTC. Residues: CASSPQGAVTYEQYF. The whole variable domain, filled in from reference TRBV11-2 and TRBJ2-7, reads EAGVAQSPRYKIIEKRQSVAFWCNPISGHATLYWYQQILGQGPKLLIQFQNNGVVDDSQLPKDRFSAERLKGVDSTLKIQPAKLEDSAVYLCASSPQGAVTYEQYFGPGTRLTVT.

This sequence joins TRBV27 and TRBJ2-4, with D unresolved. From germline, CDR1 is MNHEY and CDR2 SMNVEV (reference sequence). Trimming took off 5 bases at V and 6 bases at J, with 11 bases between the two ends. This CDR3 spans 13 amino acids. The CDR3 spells CASSNRVGNIQYF. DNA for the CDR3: TGTGCCAGCAGTAATCGGGTGGGAAACATTCAGTACTTC.

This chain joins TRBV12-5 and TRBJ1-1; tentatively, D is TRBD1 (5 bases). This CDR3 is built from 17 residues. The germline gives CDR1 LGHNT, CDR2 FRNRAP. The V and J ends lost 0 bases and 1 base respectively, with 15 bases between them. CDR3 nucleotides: TGTGCTAGTGGTTTGGTACTGGGGGGATCGAGGAACACTGAAGCTTTCTTT. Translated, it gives CASGLVLGGSRNTEAFF.

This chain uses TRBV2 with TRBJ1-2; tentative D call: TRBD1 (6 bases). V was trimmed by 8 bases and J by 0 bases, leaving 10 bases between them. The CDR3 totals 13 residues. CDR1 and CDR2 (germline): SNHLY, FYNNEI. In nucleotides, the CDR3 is TGTGCCAGCGGGGGACAATCTAACTATGGCTACACCTTC. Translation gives CASGGQSNYGYTF.

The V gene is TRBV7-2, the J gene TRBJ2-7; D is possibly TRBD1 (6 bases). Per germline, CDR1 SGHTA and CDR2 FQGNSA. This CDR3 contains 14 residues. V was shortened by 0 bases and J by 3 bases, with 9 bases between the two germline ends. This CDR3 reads CASSLAGARYEQYF. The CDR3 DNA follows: TGTGCCAGCAGCTTAGCGGGGGCCCGCTACGAGCAGTACTTC.

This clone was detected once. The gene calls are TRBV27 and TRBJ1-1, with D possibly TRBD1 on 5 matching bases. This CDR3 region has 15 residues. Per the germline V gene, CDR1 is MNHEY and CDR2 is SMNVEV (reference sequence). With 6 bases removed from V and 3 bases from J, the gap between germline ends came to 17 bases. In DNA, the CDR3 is TGTGCCAGCAGCCCACTAAGTGGGGGGGACACTGAAGCTTTCTTT. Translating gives CASSPLSGGDTEAFF.

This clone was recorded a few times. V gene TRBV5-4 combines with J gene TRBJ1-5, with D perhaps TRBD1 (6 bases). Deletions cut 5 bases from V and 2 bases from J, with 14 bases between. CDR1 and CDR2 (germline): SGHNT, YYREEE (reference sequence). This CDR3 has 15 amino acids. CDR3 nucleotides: TGTGCCAGCAGTAAGACAGGCGAAGGCAATCAGCCCCAGCATTTT. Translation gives CASSKTGEGNQPQHF. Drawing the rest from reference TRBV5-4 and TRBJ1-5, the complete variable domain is ETGVTQSPTHLIKTRGQQVTLRCSSQSGHNTVSWYQQALGQGPQFIFQYYREEENGRGNFPPRFSGLQFPNYSSELNVNALELDDSALYLCASSKTGEGNQPQHFGDGTRLSIL.

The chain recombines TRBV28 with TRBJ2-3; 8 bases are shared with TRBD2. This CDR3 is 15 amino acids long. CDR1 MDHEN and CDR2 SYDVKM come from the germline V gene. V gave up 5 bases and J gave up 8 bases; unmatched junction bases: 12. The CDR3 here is CASSTLRGGGSTQYF. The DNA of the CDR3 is TGTGCCAGCAGTACCTTGAGAGGCGGGGGGAGTACGCAGTATTTT.

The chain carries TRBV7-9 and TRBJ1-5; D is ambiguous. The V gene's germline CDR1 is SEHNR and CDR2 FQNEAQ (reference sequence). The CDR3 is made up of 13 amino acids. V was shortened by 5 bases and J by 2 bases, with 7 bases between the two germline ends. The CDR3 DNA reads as TGTGCCAGCAGCCCCGGGGGCAATCAGCCCCAGCATTTT. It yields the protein CASSPGGNQPQHF.

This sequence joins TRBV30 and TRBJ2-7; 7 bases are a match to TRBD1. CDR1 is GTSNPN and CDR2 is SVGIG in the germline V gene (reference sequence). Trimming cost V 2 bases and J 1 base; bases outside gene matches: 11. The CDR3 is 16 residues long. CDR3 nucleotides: TGTGCCTGGAGTTCGCAACAGGGGAGAGGGTCCTACGAGCAGTACTTC. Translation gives CAWSSQQGRGSYEQYF.

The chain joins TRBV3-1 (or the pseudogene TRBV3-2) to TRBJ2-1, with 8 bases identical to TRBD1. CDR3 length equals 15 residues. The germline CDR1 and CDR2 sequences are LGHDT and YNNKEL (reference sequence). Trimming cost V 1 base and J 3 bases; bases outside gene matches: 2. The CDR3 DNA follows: TGTGCCAGCAGCCAAGGGACAGGGTACTACAATGAGCAGTTCTTC. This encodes CASSQGTGYYNEQFF.

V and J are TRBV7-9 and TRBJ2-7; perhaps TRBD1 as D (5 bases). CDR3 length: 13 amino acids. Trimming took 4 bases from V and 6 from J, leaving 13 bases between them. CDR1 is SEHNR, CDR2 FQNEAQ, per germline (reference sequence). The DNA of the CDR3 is TGTGCCAGCAGCTCTCAACAGGCGACCGAGCAGTACTTC. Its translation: CASSSQQATEQYF.

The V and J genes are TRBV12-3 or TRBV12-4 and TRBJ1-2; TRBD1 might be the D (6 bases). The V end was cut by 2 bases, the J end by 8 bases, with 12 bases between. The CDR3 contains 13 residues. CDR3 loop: CASSLSAGAGYTF. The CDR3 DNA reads TGTGCCAGCAGTTTATCGGCGGGGGCCGGCTACACCTTC.

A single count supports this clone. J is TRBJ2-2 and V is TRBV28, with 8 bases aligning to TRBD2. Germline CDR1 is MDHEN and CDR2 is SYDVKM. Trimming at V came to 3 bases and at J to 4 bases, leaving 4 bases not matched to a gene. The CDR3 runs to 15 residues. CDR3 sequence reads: CASSFYLAGTGELFF. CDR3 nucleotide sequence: TGTGCCAGCAGTTTCTACCTAGCGGGCACCGGGGAGCTGTTTTTT.